This T cell receptor beta chain was recorded in a study of cytomegalovirus exposure and HLA in healthy donors. Regarding the study as a whole: Most CMV-associated TCR beta chains were later found to appear HLA-restricted. The study put 150 to 200 TCR beta chains on its list as cytomegalovirus-associated.

In regard to this clone: The antigen is undetermined. The sample has other DNA sequences that encode this CDR3 too.

Primers included in the PCR were 60 Vbeta and 13 Jbeta primers. Here immunoSEQ multiplex PCR was the method, and the copy in TCRdb shows in-frame clones only, minus some. This table has 150,000 to 200,000 clones, over 60% appearing once. This CDR3 region has 12 residues. The germline CDR1 and CDR2 sequences are MGHDK and SYGVNS. The V end was cut by 3 bases, the J end by 5 bases, with 7 bases between. The clonotype originates from a female donor in good health and CMV-seronegative. This sequence joins TRBV25-1 and TRBJ1-1; no firm D call. Material for sequencing was PBMCs. Here the CDR3 reads CASSERGTEAFF. The CDR3, as DNA: TGTGCCAGCAGTGAGCGCGGGACTGAAGCTTTCTTT.